There are a few counts of the clone carrying this T cell receptor (beta chain). Template switching by 5'RACE produced TCR cDNA, adding a universal primer site and UMIs. TCRdb recomputed calls from the 5' RACE reads with MiXCR, one row per CDR3 protein. The sample has 35,000 to 55,000 distinct CDR3 sequences, 6.5% to 8.5% seen once. This sample was included in a study of T cells after yellow fever vaccination. CDR3 length equals 13 residues. The germline V and J ends were trimmed by 0 bases and 9 bases, with 10 bases remaining between them. From germline, CDR1 is MNHEY and CDR2 SVGEGT. Broader study findings: Weaker, the secondary response peaked sooner, at day 5 versus 15. A large majority of primary-vaccination clones showed up again after the booster (under 98% CD4, approximately 90% CD8).

This TCR was sampled from a man aged 30 to 39 who received the YFV17D yellow fever vaccine. The chain uses TRBV6-2 or TRBV6-3 and TRBJ2-3; no clear D gene. The source was CD8+ T cells not binding an NS4B(214-222) dextramer, sorted from PBMCs, collected 45 days after the yellow fever booster vaccination. For the CDR3, the DNA is TGTGCCAGCAGTTACTCAAGCGAAGGGACGCAGTATTTT. As protein: CASSYSSEGTQYF.